What follows describes a single T cell receptor (beta chain). This CDR3 region has 12 residues. V was clipped by 5 bases and J by 8 bases, with 12 bases between them. Germline V CDR1 and CDR2: SEHNR, FQNEAQ (reference sequence). TCRdb reprocessed the PCR reads via MiXCR and lists one record per CDR3 protein. Of just over 8,500 distinct CDR3 sequences listed, around three fifths are singletons. The record originates from a study of tumor-infiltrating lymphocytes in oesophageal squamous cell carcinoma. Sequencing was performed on esophageal tumor tissue. J is TRBJ1-2 and V is TRBV7-9; tentative D call: TRBD1 (5 bases). This receptor was obtained from a female donor with esophageal squamous cell carcinoma. The CDR3, as DNA: TGTGCCAGCAGCCTAGGGGCTATGGGCTACACCTTC. It specifies CASSLGAMGYTF.